One sample yielded the 18 T cell receptor beta chains listed below, sequenced in a study of type 1 and type 2 diabetes patients. Genomic DNA was the PCR template. The TCR beta CDR3 region was amplified using 30 forward and 13 reverse primers. TCRdb processed the multiplex PCR reads anew with MiXCR; each CDR3 protein has one entry. The table includes about 290,000 distinct CDR3 sequences, approximately 50% detected once. Sequencing was done on a sample of peripheral blood mononuclear cells (PBMCs). The receptors stem from a man aged 18 to 30 with type 2 diabetes.

This clonotype was counted a few times. The genes are TRBV19 and TRBJ2-4, with TRBD1 matching over 8 bases. J gave up 0 bases and V 9 bases, and 7 bases lay outside the gene matches. Germline V gives CDR1 LNHDA, CDR2 SQIVND (reference sequence). The CDR3 spans 15 residues. The CDR3 is CARTGTGIAKNIQYF. CDR3 in DNA: TGTGCCAGAACCGGGACAGGAATAGCCAAAAACATTCAGTACTTC.

This chain joins TRBV9 and TRBJ2-5; possibly TRBD1 for D (5 bases). Germline V lookup: CDR1 SGDLS, CDR2 YYNGEE. The V end lost 3 bases, the J end lost 4 bases, and 19 bases lay between the germline ends. The CDR3 length is 16 residues. The DNA for the CDR3 is TGTGCCAGCAGCGCCGCCGGTACAGGTGTCGGAGAGACCCAGTACTTC. Residues: CASSAAGTGVGETQYF.

This clonotype was counted only a few times. The CDR3 loop is CASSLETGGPDYEQYF. For the CDR3, the DNA is TGTGCCAGCAGCCTAGAGACGGGGGGGCCAGACTACGAGCAGTACTTC. The V gene is TRBV7-3, the J gene TRBJ2-7; 8 bases fit TRBD2. Trimming removed 5 bases from V and 3 bases from J; junction bases left unmatched: 12. Germline-derived CDR1 and CDR2 are SGHTA and FQGTGA. The CDR3 sequence is 16 residues long.

This clonotype was found many times. DNA for the CDR3: TGTGCCAGCAGCTTTTTGAACACTGAAGCTTTCTTT. Protein: CASSFLNTEAFF. V and J are TRBV7-2 and TRBJ1-1; the D is unclear. The CDR3 length is 12 residues. Per the germline V gene, CDR1 is SGHTA and CDR2 is FQGNSA. V was pared by 3 bases and J by 0 bases, with 2 bases between. The variable domain in full, with the rest retrieved from reference TRBV7-2 and TRBJ1-1, is GAGVSQSPSNKVTEKGKDVELRCDPISGHTALYWYRQSLGQGLEFLIYFQGNSAPDKSGLPSDRFSAERTGGSVSTLTIQRTQQEDSAVYLCASSFLNTEAFFGQGTRLTVV.

V usage is TRBV28 and J usage is TRBJ1-4, with D maybe TRBD1 (5 bases). This CDR3 has 18 residues. Germline V gives CDR1 MDHEN, CDR2 SYDVKM. V was cut by 3 bases and J by 7 bases, with 24 bases left in between. The CDR3 DNA is TGTGCCAGCAGTTTCGGAGGGTCCCTCCGACAGATCACTGAAAAACTGTTTTTT. Amino acid sequence: CASSFGGSLRQITEKLFF.

This clonotype was recorded at least ten times. The chain has TRBV15 and TRBJ1-2; no clear D gene. With 0 bases removed from V and 4 bases from J, the gap between germline ends came to 15 bases. This CDR3 spans 16 amino acids. Germline values: CDR1 LNHNV, CDR2 YYDKDF (reference sequence). CDR3 sequence: CATSRDLTSTAYGYTF. As DNA, the CDR3 is TGTGCCACCAGCAGAGATCTCACATCAACAGCCTATGGCTACACCTTC. The full variable domain, with the rest looked up from reference TRBV15 and TRBJ1-2, is DAMVIQNPRYQVTQFGKPVTLSCSQTLNHNVMYWYQQKSSQAPKLLFHYYDKDFNNEADTPDNFQSRRPNTSFCFLDIRSPGLGDTAMYLCATSRDLTSTAYGYTFGSGTRLTVV.

This clonotype was recorded a few times. The genes are TRBV2 and TRBJ2-1; 8 bases map to TRBD2. The CDR3 totals 14 residues. Trimming removed 2 bases from V and 7 bases from J; junction bases left unmatched: 4. Germline CDR1 and CDR2: SNHLY and FYNNEI. CDR3 DNA: TGTGCCAGCAGTGAAACATCTAGCGGGAATGAGCAGTTCTTC. This sequence encodes CASSETSSGNEQFF.

There are a few counts of this clonotype. The chain links TRBV29-1 to TRBJ2-7; 7 bases fit TRBD1. Germline values: CDR1 SQVTM, CDR2 ANQGSEA. This CDR3 is 12 amino acids long. V trimming: 6 bases; J trimming: 5 bases; junction bases outside the gene matches: 7. The CDR3 here is CSVQGLGNEQYF. CDR3 DNA: TGCAGCGTACAGGGGCTTGGAAACGAGCAGTACTTC.

The CDR3 region is CASTFLETRNTEAFF. The CDR3, as DNA: TGTGCCAGCACTTTTTTGGAGACCAGGAACACTGAAGCTTTCTTT. The chain combines TRBV28 with TRBJ1-1; D is uncertain. CDR1 and CDR2 (germline): MDHEN, SYDVKM. This CDR3 spans 15 amino acids. The germline V and J ends were trimmed by 7 bases and 1 base, with 16 bases remaining between them.

The rearrangement links TRBV9 to TRBJ2-7, with TRBD1 as a possible D gene (6 bases). With 4 bases removed from V and 1 base from J, the gap between germline ends came to 21 bases. Germline V gives CDR1 SGDLS, CDR2 YYNGEE. The CDR3 contains 17 residues. This chain's CDR3 is CASSPSSGTSNSYEQYF. CDR3 nucleotide sequence: TGTGCCAGCAGCCCGTCCTCCGGGACATCTAATTCCTACGAGCAGTACTTC.

V usage is TRBV2 and J usage is TRBJ2-5, with 7 bases aligning to TRBD2. The V gene end was trimmed by 3 bases and the J gene end by 7 bases; junction bases not matched to a gene: 5. Germline V lookup: CDR1 SNHLY, CDR2 FYNNEI. The CDR3 is made up of 13 amino acids. CDR3 in DNA: TGTGCCAGCAGTGAGAGGGAGGGTGGGACCCAGTACTTC. Its protein is CASSEREGGTQYF.

The rearrangement uses TRBV6-1 and TRBJ2-7; a possible D gene is TRBD2 (5 bases). CDR3 length: 13 amino acids. V gave up 6 bases and J gave up 1 base, with 10 bases separating them. Germline V gene data show CDR1 as MNHNS and CDR2 as SASEGT. CDR3 region: CASRAEGSYEQYF. CDR3 in DNA: TGTGCCAGCAGGGCCGAGGGTTCCTACGAGCAGTACTTC.

This clonotype was seen only a few times. J is TRBJ2-1 and V is TRBV30; D may be TRBD1 or TRBD2 (5 bases each). This CDR3 contains 13 residues. V was cut by 1 base and J by 5 bases, with 9 bases left in between. The germline V gene has CDR1 GTSNPN and CDR2 SVGIG (reference sequence). CDR3 loop: CAWSGDRDNEQFF. CDR3 nucleotide sequence: TGTGCCTGGAGTGGGGACCGAGACAATGAGCAGTTCTTC.

There are many counts of this clonotype. The V call is TRBV6-5, the J call TRBJ2-3; 7 positions match TRBD1. The CDR3 contains 13 residues. V gave up 6 bases and J gave up 7 bases; unmatched junction bases: 7. Germline values: CDR1 MNHEY, CDR2 SVGAGI. CDR3 DNA: TGTGCCAGCAGACAACGGGACAGCTATACGCAGTATTTT. Translated, it gives CASRQRDSYTQYF.

This clonotype was observed a handful of times. The chain couples TRBV13 to TRBJ1-1; D uncertain. V lost 4 bases to trimming and J lost 0 bases, with 6 bases between them. The CDR3 loop spans 13 amino acids. Germline CDR1 reads PRHDT; CDR2 reads FYEKMQ (reference sequence). The CDR3 sequence is CASSSILNTEAFF. DNA for the CDR3: TGTGCCAGCAGCTCCATTTTGAACACTGAAGCTTTCTTT.

This clonotype turned up a few times. The chain is built from TRBV30 and TRBJ2-5, with 12 bases identical to TRBD2. Trimming took 2 bases from V and 5 from J; bases not matched to a gene: 9. There are 16 residues in the CDR3. Per germline, CDR1 GTSNPN and CDR2 SVGIG (reference sequence). The CDR3 here is CAWSPLGLAGMETQYF. In DNA, the CDR3 is TGTGCCTGGAGTCCCCTCGGACTAGCGGGAATGGAGACCCAGTACTTC.

The chain links TRBV28 to TRBJ2-2, with 10 nucleotides matching TRBD2. The CDR3 runs to 16 residues. CDR1 is MDHEN, CDR2 SYDVKM, per germline. The V and J ends lost 3 bases and 4 bases, in that order; junction bases with no gene match: 5. The CDR3 DNA follows: TGTGCCAGCAGTTTTACGGCTAGCGGGAGCACCGGGGAGCTGTTTTTT. It translates to CASSFTASGSTGELFF. Full variable domain (missing parts from reference TRBV28 and TRBJ2-2): DVKVTQSSRYLVKRTGEKVFLECVQDMDHENMFWYRQDPGLGLRLIYFSYDVKMKEKGDIPEGYSVSREKKERFSLILESASTNQTSMYLCASSFTASGSTGELFFGEGSRLTVL.

CDR3 DNA: TGTGCCAGCAGCTCTCTTTCCGGTGAGCAGTACTTC. Translation: CASSSLSGEQYF. This chain connects TRBV11-3 to TRBJ2-7; D is unresolved. Germline CDR1 and CDR2: SGHNT and YENEEA. V gave up 4 bases and J gave up 7 bases, with 11 bases separating them. This CDR3 has 12 residues.